This entry concerns a single TCR beta chain. No cognate antigen has been identified for it. These data belong to a study of T cells expressing NK-cell markers (dated by TCRdb to about 2020). General notes on the study: Three sorted T-cell subsets (CD3+CD56+NKG2C+, CD3+CD56+NKG2C- and CD3+CD56-NKG2C+) from 8 or 9 donors had their TCR beta-chain repertoires profiled. Randomly selected healthy volunteers, three men and five women, were used as the eight sequenced donors. Sequencing of the libraries produced 2 x 150 bp reads on Illumina HiSeq 2000/2500, MiSeq or NextSeq. Most of the eight sequenced donors were HCMV-seropositive and one was HCMV-seronegative. Overall results and qualifications from the work: Whether the expanded NKG2C-expressing T cell clones were specific for HCMV antigens remained unclear. Those dominant clonotypes were again the most abundant among CD3+CD56-NKG2C+ cells in several donors, at about 25-60.1%. In a handful of donors, the dominant CD3+CD56+NKG2C+ clonotypes ranked among the top 10 CD8+ clonotypes, making up roughly 1.0-8% of CD8+ T cells.

A commercial ELISA kit detecting HCMV-specific IgG in serum was used to determine HCMV serostatus. Ficoll density gradient centrifugation was used to isolate peripheral blood mononuclear cells from blood. Counted from cysteine to phenylalanine, this CDR3 has 14 amino acids. The record lacks a DNA sequence. Instrument used: Illumina HiSeq 2000. TCR beta cDNA libraries were made by 5'RACE template switching that added a universal primer site and unique molecular identifiers. cDNA synthesis was primed from the TCR beta constant segment, followed by two successive PCR amplification steps. Per the source publication's procedure: Reads were demultiplexed and grouped by UMI with MIGEC, and clonotypes were assembled and quantified with MiTCR. To exclude erroneous sequences, only TCR cDNA sequences supported by at least two reads were retained. The tcR package was used for downstream repertoire analysis, and clonotypes were matched between fractions using CDR3 nucleotide sequence together with V segment. VDJmatch was used to annotate antigen specificity against VDJdb, with one amino acid substitution in CDR3 permitted. Based on TCRdb reprocessing of the reads, there is one entry per CDR3 protein sequence, and DNA is missing. The V and J calls were determined by TCRdb, not by the authors. The sample table holds about 460,000 distinct CDR3 sequences. Around 1.4% of the sample lies in the top ten.

This sequence originates from a woman in her forties or fifties in good health. Donor details come from another sample of the same person, matched by shared clones. This receptor chain uses TRBV12-3 or TRBV12-4 and TRBJ1-3. The sequenced sample consisted of blood T cells: a sorted CD56 or NKG2C T cell subset, CD4+ or CD8+ T cells, or bulk PBMC T cells (not recorded which). The CDR3 protein sequence reads: CASRATGFGNTIYF.